The TCR beta chain under discussion was sequenced for a study of cytomegalovirus exposure and HLA in healthy donors. PCR used 60 Vbeta primers and 13 Jbeta primers. Sequencing used immunoSEQ multiplex PCR; TCRdb keeps in-frame clones, though not all of them. Of around 230,000 clones in the sample, around 79% were seen once. CDR3 length equals 17 residues. V was cut by 0 bases and J by 4 bases, with 19 bases left in between. CDR1 is LGHNA, CDR2 YNFKEQ, per germline. The rearrangement links TRBV4-2 to TRBJ2-7, with D maybe TRBD2 (6 bases). Sample: PBMCs. The sequence was collected from a male donor in good health and CMV-seronegative. CDR3 coding DNA: TGTGCCAGCAGCCAAGATGGGGACTTCGATCCCCGATACGAGCAGTACTTC. It yields the protein CASSQDGDFDPRYEQYF.